The T cell receptor beta chain under discussion was sequenced for a study of cytomegalovirus exposure and HLA in healthy donors (TCRdb year 2017). At the level of the whole study: In an earlier analysis of some 550 of the donors, 276 Gb of sequence data and 100 million or so unique TCR beta sequences from 180 million or so T cells were reported. The study profiled the T cell repertoires of 500 to 800 subjects by immunosequencing and related them to cytomegalovirus serostatus. Roughly five DR-DQ haplotypes were handled as single units for association and clustering, since linkage in the cohort was strong. The study aimed to test whether cataloging public T cell receptors could reveal signatures of past pathogen exposure. Among roughly 370 genotyped donors of the cohort, an average of about 240,000 unique TCR beta nucleotide sequences were sequenced per donor, roughly 20% of them non-productive. An earlier analysis of 587 of the donors used high-throughput TCR beta sequencing to judge whether each TCR beta V gene segment behaved as functional or pseudogenic. The number of typed donors differed by locus: roughly 629-630 for A, B, C, DRB1 and DQB1; 522 for DQA1; about 600 for DPA1; and approximately 450 for DPB1. Both class I and class II loci were covered by HLA typing, at four-digit resolution. In the later analysis, no new phenotypic data were used to find candidate immune exposures; instead, reliance was placed on TCR beta sequences and their occurrence across donors. Every discovery cohort repertoire had been produced on one sequencing platform. Around 320 gigabases of sequencing data and some 85 million unique TCR sequences were included in an early release covering over 600 HLA-typed donors. A later genetic analysis used genome-wide SNP genotypes for about three fifths of the 666 donors, treating that subset as a discovery cohort. The genetic ancestry cluster associated with self-reported Caucasian donors included around 76% of the 398 genotyped donors. Along with the approximately 620-subject first cohort, a separate validation cohort of some 130 different subjects was used. Donor age, sex, ethnicity and CMV serostatus were compiled together with the repertoire data. To study patterns of TCR occurrence, a later analysis re-analyzed previously published TCR beta repertoires from 700 or so donors and added high-resolution HLA genotyping. The study combined high-throughput TCR immunosequencing, statistical association of individual TCRs with disease status, and machine learning to predict cytomegalovirus infection status.

Germline trimming amounts to 6 bases on V and 3 bases on J, with 2 as the count of junction bases outside the gene matches. CDR1 and CDR2, looked up from the germline V gene (reference sequence), are MNHEY and SMNVEV. Including cysteine and phenylalanine, the CDR3 has 14 amino acids. CDR3 DNA only is kept here, 42 bases in frame from base 1. Libraries were prepared through the immunoSEQ multiplex PCR assay. For the multiplex PCR, a mixture combining 60 forward primers for TCR Vbeta segments and 13 reverse primers for TCR Jbeta segments was used. The CDR3 region of rearranged TCR beta genes was amplified from genomic DNA by a multiplex PCR assay. The Illumina HiSeq System was used to sequence the amplified TCR beta libraries as 87-base-pair reads. Regarding the original processing steps: A later analysis tallied tens of millions of unique TCR beta chains across the approximately 670 repertoires, and 10 million to 11 million of those chains were shared by two or more donors. Raw reads were error-corrected and collapsed into unique sequences by a nearest-neighbor algorithm in which closely related sequences were merged to remove PCR and sequencing errors. Alignment of CDR3 sequences to IMGT reference sequences was used to assign V, D and J gene segments. For a sequence to be retained, at least a six-nucleotide match to both a V gene segment and a J gene segment was required. Rearrangements were classified as productive when the CDR3 lacked stop codons and remained in frame with V and J, and all other rearrangements were classified as non-productive. Following IMGT convention, CDR3 was defined as the stretch from the second conserved V-encoded cysteine to the conserved J-encoded phenylalanine. In an earlier analysis of roughly 580 of the donors, sequences lacking an unambiguous match to a single V gene segment were excluded. In an earlier analysis of several hundred of the donors, a V segment was called functional when productive rearrangements were above 56.7%, and segregating when the standard deviation between donors exceeded 5%. A statistical classification framework was built for diagnosing cytomegalovirus status from the catalog of TCR beta chain sequences. In a later analysis, TCR nucleotide sequences were compared against IMGT/GENE-DB human TR gene sequences so that V and J genes could be assigned. Using the TCRdist pipeline, a later analysis assigned CDR3 sequences along with most-parsimonious VDJ recombination scenarios. A later analysis defined each TCR beta chain by its CDR3 amino acid sequence plus V-gene family, and excluded reads lacking a unique V-gene family. As a way to deal with suspected cross-contamination and a sequencing artifact, a later analysis dropped 592 nucleotide sequences that were highly shared and had low generation probability. In a later analysis, a clonal expansion index for each public chain was calculated from normalized within-repertoire ranks of inferred template counts. In a later analysis, generation probabilities were computed using a VDJ recombination model fitted to out-of-frame rearrangements, and the results were checked against IGoR. A later analysis scored TCR-TCR, TCR-HLA and TCR-CMV co-occurrence with hypergeometric tests, applying a repertoire-size bias correction to TCR pairs. False discovery rates were estimated in a later analysis by permuting HLA or CMV assignments 20 times. In a later analysis, co-occurring TCRs were grouped with DBSCAN, and TCRdist sequence similarity was added when clustering was performed within HLA-allele-positive subsets. Repertoires with fewer than 30,000 or more than 120,000 public chains were left out of co-occurrence clustering, as were five repertoires with anomalous nucleotide sharing. The source is immuneACCESS, and TCRdb retained only in-frame sequences with V and J called. Part of the clones is not carried over; for the studies checked, unresolved V genes explain less than half of this, and the remainder is unexplained. V and J calls and clone size follow that table, whereas D and trimming were derived from the DNA. This sample holds roughly 150,000 clones; roughly 10% were observed only once. 1.8% of the sample is taken by the ten largest.

Details on this clone: Its specific antigen is unknown. No much larger clonotype is one base removed from it; base qualities were not supplied.

The cohort was made up of 500 to 850 healthy bone marrow donors. At the time of sampling, every cohort member was nominally healthy, though immune exposures that went unrecorded were likely present. The donor tested CMV seronegative, placing the donor among the approximately 360 seronegative members of the cohort. Every donor gave a peripheral blood sample, and the peripheral blood mononuclear cells from that sample were used for TCR beta sequencing. The Qiagen DNeasy Blood Extraction Kit was used to extract genomic DNA from the blood cell samples. Overall study results and their limits: Compared with equally common non-associated chains, HLA-associated TCR beta chains in a later analysis were more clonally expanded and had lower generation probabilities. Immune exposure information for the cohort was limited to CMV serostatus. An earlier analysis of some 560 of the donors showed that most TCR beta V segments appeared in productive rearrangements either about 90% or about 30% of the time, which broadly matched IMGT annotations. In a later analysis, most CMV-associated TCR beta chains were found to appear HLA-restricted, with HLA associations seemingly driven largely by CMV exposure. Most TCR sequences were seen in very few donors, while some public TCRs were found in many individuals. In vitro tests confirmed that a few of the cytomegalovirus-associated TCR beta chains recognize cytomegalovirus antigens. The earlier analysis of approximately 590 of the donors excluded fewer than 20 rarely observed V segments, including chromosome 9 orphons, because counts were too low. A cluster of highly shared sequence variants was judged likely to be a technical artifact of the sequencing pipeline. Specific HLA alleles were associated with 15,000 to 20,000 TCR beta sequences at a false discovery rate of 0.05 in a later analysis. In a later analysis, the rate of TCR association differed among HLA loci, with DRB1 alleles having the most associated TCRs and HLA-C alleles having the fewest. A further reported finding was that TCR beta sequences accurately predicted the HLA-A and HLA-B alleles for most subjects in the first cohort. In a later genetic analysis, a missense DCLRE1C variant was associated with V-gene and J-gene trimming of TCR beta chains, and the association was replicated in an independent cohort. Strong co-occurrence of HLA alleles, especially DR and DQ, made assigning TCR associations to individual alleles difficult. According to a later genetic analysis, donors in an Asian-associated ancestry cluster had fewer N-insertions in productive TCRs than the approximately 650-donor mean. In both the original and validation cohorts, the classifier was reported to diagnose cytomegalovirus status with high specificity and sensitivity. This cohort had only TCR beta chains sequenced, and the lack of alpha or paired-chain data limited which features could be detected. Because HLA typing was missing for some donors at each locus, association tests included only the typed subset. Some IMGT-functional V segments, including TRBV6-2 and TRBV6-3, could not be distinguished by the 87-base-pair reads and were therefore excluded. The authors suggested that the approach could potentially be extended to other disease states and immunological phenotypes. The study listed 170 or so TCR beta chains as associated with cytomegalovirus. A later analysis reported that several top co-occurrence clusters appeared linked to parvovirus B19, influenza, CMV and Epstein-Barr virus. Correlated functional status among segregating V segments might reflect linkage disequilibrium, but an unknown experimental factor could not be ruled out. Sequencing depth was assumed to be roughly uniform across donors in the presence/absence analyses, though that assumption may not hold.

Sequenced sample: PBMCs. Here the chain combines TRBV27 and TRBJ2-7; 13 of the junction bases match TRBD2. The TCR originated in a man in his forties or fifties in good health and CMV-seronegative. The CDR3 region has the sequence CASSRLAGGYEQYF. The nucleotide sequence reads as follows: TGTGCCAGCAGCCGACTAGCGGGAGGCTACGAGCAGTACTTC.